These T cell receptor beta chains were read from a single sample in a study of Ad26.COV2.S vaccination and SARS-CoV-2 variants. This table comes from immunoSEQ multiplex PCR, and its TCRdb copy is limited to in-frame clones, with some not included. The table lists roughly 700,000 clones, 89% of them singletons. The sequences come from peripheral blood, collected in a trial of Ad26.COV2.S vaccine versus placebo. These receptors were obtained from a person between 18 and 59 years old who received the Ad26.COV2.S COVID-19 vaccine or a placebo. Both conserved end residues are part of each CDR3. The D gene is left open where the match is weak. A row's size may be missing; if present it is once, few, many or a size class.

-	TRBV30	TRBJ2-3	TRBD2	CAWSPARTSGVPDTQYF	TGTGCCTGGAGCCCAGCGCGGACTAGCGGGGTACCAGATACGCAGTATTTT
once	TRBV7-2	TRBJ1-5	TRBD1	CASSPNTGGDQPQHF	TGTGCCAGCAGCCCTAATACAGGGGGAGATCAGCCCCAGCATTTT
-	TRBV15	TRBJ2-7	-	CATSRDVQPSKTYEQYF	TGTGCCACCAGCAGAGATGTCCAGCCGAGCAAAACCTACGAGCAGTACTTC
-	TRBV5-4	TRBJ2-7	-	CASSLAGGVEQYF	TGTGCCAGCAGCTTGGCCGGAGGGGTCGAGCAGTACTTC
-	TRBV14	TRBJ1-4	-	CASSQGTRGMEKLFF	TGTGCCAGCAGCCAAGGCACCAGGGGTATGGAAAAACTGTTTTTT
-	TRBV12-2	TRBJ2-3	-	CASRLAETSGRTDTQYF	TGTGCAAGTCGCTTAGCAGAGACTAGCGGCCGCACAGATACGCAGTATTTT
once	TRBV10-1	TRBJ2-7	TRBD1	CASSQNRGCF	TGCGCCAGCAGTCAGAACAGGGGTTGCTTC
-	TRBV4-2	TRBJ2-2	-	CASSYRGGRDTGELFF	TGTGCCAGCAGCTACAGGGGGGGCCGGGACACCGGGGAGCTGTTTTTT
-	TRBV29-1	TRBJ2-3	-	CSVEKADTQYF	TGCAGCGTTGAAAAAGCAGATACGCAGTATTTT
-	TRBV5-8	TRBJ1-2	-	CASTKTGFYGYTF	TGTGCCAGCACCAAGACAGGCTTCTATGGCTACACCTTC
-	TRBV18	TRBJ1-1	TRBD1	CASSDQGADTEAFF	TGTGCCAGCTCTGACCAGGGGGCGGACACTGAAGCTTTCTTT
once	TRBV5-6	TRBJ1-2	-	CASSLGGQLNYGYTF	TGTGCCAGCAGCTTGGGAGGGCAGCTTAACTATGGCTACACCTTC